The 19 T cell receptor beta chains listed next were all sequenced from one sample in a study of neurological immune-mediated disorders. TCRdb passed the 5' RACE reads through MiXCR, listing each CDR3 protein once. Of roughly 80,000 distinct CDR3 sequences listed, about 15% are singletons. Sequencing was performed on PBMCs. These receptor sequences come from a woman aged 40 to 50 in good health.

This clonotype was picked up many times. The chain employs TRBV6-2 or TRBV6-3 and TRBJ2-2; D possibly corresponds to TRBD2 (6 bases). The CDR3 is made up of 18 amino acids. Deletions cut 2 bases from V and 2 bases from J, with 18 bases between. CDR1 is MNHEY, CDR2 SVGEGT, per germline. The CDR3 nucleotides read TGTGCCAGCAGTTACGATCTGTCGGGGGAAATTAACACCGGGGAGCTGTTTTTT. It encodes CASSYDLSGEINTGELFF.

This clonotype has at least ten counts. The chain employs TRBV28 and TRBJ2-7; 12 bases are shared with TRBD1. This CDR3 is built from 16 residues. V was clipped by 5 bases and J by 2 bases; unmatched bases: 7. Germline CDR1 is MDHEN and CDR2 is SYDVKM. The DNA for the CDR3 is TGTGCCAGCAGTCCCCTGGGACAGGGGGCAGCCTACGAGCAGTACGTC. This codes for CASSPLGQGAAYEQYV.

This clonotype showed up many times. The chain combines TRBV12-3 or TRBV12-4 with TRBJ2-7; the D gene is possibly TRBD2 (5 bases). This CDR3 spans 12 amino acids. V was shortened by 1 base and J by 12 bases, with 13 bases between the two germline ends. CDR3 loop: CASSLVTGGPYF. CDR3 sequence (DNA): TGTGCCAGCAGTTTAGTGACTGGAGGTCCGTACTTC.

This clonotype appeared many times. This chain connects TRBV20-1 to TRBJ2-1; D is perhaps TRBD1 or TRBD2 (5 bases each). The length of the CDR3 is 18 residues. The germline gives CDR1 DFQATT, CDR2 SNEGSKA (reference sequence). V was clipped by 0 bases and J by 3 bases, with 21 bases between them. The CDR3 here is CSARDWDAARVNYNEQFF. CDR3 bases: TGCAGTGCTAGAGATTGGGACGCCGCGAGAGTGAACTACAATGAGCAGTTCTTC.

The CDR3 loop reads CASRAGKGVYEQYV. CDR3 coding DNA: TGTGCCAGCAGGGCCGGGAAGGGGGTATACGAGCAGTACGTC. This chain joins TRBV6-5 and TRBJ2-7; perhaps TRBD1 as D (6 bases). The germline V gene encodes CDR1 MNHEY and CDR2 SVGAGI. CDR3 length equals 14 residues. V was shortened by 6 bases and J by 4 bases, with 16 bases between the two germline ends.

This clonotype has a count of ten or more. The gene calls are TRBV5-1 and TRBJ1-4; the match to TRBD1 covers 8 bases. Germline V gene sequence: CDR1 SGHRS, CDR2 YFSETQ. The junction had 5 bases not matched to a gene; V was cut back by 5 bases and J by 5 bases. The CDR3 length is 14 residues. The CDR3: CASSWTGLNEKLFF. CDR3 DNA sequence: TGCGCCAGCAGTTGGACAGGGTTAAATGAAAAACTGTTTTTT.

The sample holds many counts of this clonotype. This rearrangement joins TRBV2 to TRBJ1-1; D might be TRBD1 (6 bases). The V end was cut by 4 bases, the J end by 11 bases, with 23 bases between. The length of the CDR3 is 15 residues. From germline, CDR1 is SNHLY and CDR2 FYNNEI. CDR3 residues: CASSVTGGGKAAAFF. The CDR3 DNA is TGTGCCAGCAGTGTCACGGGGGGGGGCAAGGCGGCCGCTTTCTTT.

The chain carries TRBV9 and TRBJ1-2, with TRBD1 matching over 7 bases. The length of the CDR3 is 14 residues. V trimming: 4 bases; J trimming: 6 bases; junction bases outside the gene matches: 9. Germline V CDR1 and CDR2: SGDLS, YYNGEE. The CDR3, as DNA: TGTGCCAGCAGCCTCCAAACAGGGGACCATGGCTACACCTTC. Encoded protein: CASSLQTGDHGYTF.

There are many counts of this clonotype. The rearrangement links TRBV12-3 or TRBV12-4 to TRBJ1-2; 7 positions agree with TRBD1. V lost 4 bases and J lost 1; bases outside the gene matches: 3. The CDR3 has 14 amino acids. CDR3 DNA: TGTGCCAGCAGTTCGGGGACAGTTAACTATGGCTACACCTTC. It encodes CASSSGTVNYGYTF.

The CDR3 DNA reads as TGTGCCAGCAGCTTACTACGGGGGGACGAGCAGTACTTC. This translates into CASSLLRGDEQYF. The chain combines TRBV7-3 with TRBJ2-7; 7 bases map to TRBD2. This CDR3 has 13 residues. The V gene's germline CDR1 is SGHTA and CDR2 FQGTGA. Losses at the gene ends were 2 bases for V and 5 bases for J; bases not matched to a gene: 3.

This clonotype was seen ten or more times. The chain combines TRBV4-3 with TRBJ1-1; 7 bases align to TRBD1. Germline-derived CDR1 and CDR2 are LGHNA and YSLEER. This CDR3 has 14 residues. With V trimmed by 0 bases and J by 8 bases, 6 bases remained unmatched. The CDR3 spells CASSQEPRGSEAFF. In DNA, the CDR3 is TGCGCCAGCAGCCAAGAGCCCAGGGGGTCGGAAGCTTTCTTT.

This clonotype appeared many times. The rearrangement joins TRBV7-9 to TRBJ2-7, with a tentative D call TRBD1 (5 bases). Between the trimmed V and J ends, which lost 0 bases and 2 bases, there was a span of 8 bases. This CDR3 is 14 amino acids long. Germline CDR1 is SEHNR and CDR2 is FQNEAQ (reference sequence). In DNA, the CDR3 is TGTGCCAGCAGCTTAGCAACAGGCCCCTACGAGCAGTACTTC. Its translation is CASSLATGPYEQYF.

The sample holds many counts of this clonotype. V gene TRBV12-3 or TRBV12-4 combines with J gene TRBJ1-1; no clear D gene. CDR3 length: 15 residues. Trimming stripped 6 bases from V and 1 base from J, with 15 bases between. The CDR3: CASSLSSTRNTEAFF. The CDR3 DNA reads TGTGCCAGCAGCCTCTCTTCAACACGGAACACTGAAGCTTTCTTT.

As regards this clonotype: A much larger clone lies one base from this, so it may be a read error. The rearrangement uses TRBV20-1 and TRBJ2-7; D is possibly TRBD1 (7 bases). Germline assignment: CDR1 DFQATT and CDR2 SNEGSKA (reference sequence). The V and J ends lost 6 bases and 5 bases respectively, with 20 bases between them. The CDR3 is 14 amino acids. CDR3 protein: CSAPARQGGDEQYF. For the CDR3, the DNA is TGCAGTGCCCCGGCGCGACAGGGAGGCGACGAGCAGTACTTC.

V is TRBV5-1 and J is TRBJ2-1, with no clear D. The ends were cut back, 0 bases at V and 4 bases at J, with 5 bases in the middle. The CDR3 is made up of 13 amino acids. Germline V gene data show CDR1 as SGHRS and CDR2 as YFSETQ. CDR3 nucleotide sequence: TGCGCCAGCAGCTTGGAATCGTACAATGAGCAGTTCTTC. Translating it yields CASSLESYNEQFF.

This clonotype came up a few times. This sequence joins TRBV6-6 and TRBJ2-1, with 10 nucleotides matching TRBD1. CDR1 is MNHNY, CDR2 SVGAGI, per germline (reference sequence). V gave up 4 bases and J gave up 3 bases; unmatched junction bases: 0. The CDR3 runs 14 residues. For the CDR3, the DNA is TGTGCCAGCAGTTGGGACAGGGGCTACAATGAGCAGTTCTTC. Translation gives CASSWDRGYNEQFF.

This clonotype was recorded many times. The chain links TRBV6-5 to TRBJ1-6; no clear D. Germline assignment: CDR1 MNHEY and CDR2 SVGAGI. The CDR3 is made up of 14 amino acids. The V and J ends lost 6 bases and 9 bases respectively, with 15 bases between them. The CDR3 reads CASRGEYGISPLHF. The CDR3 DNA reads as TGTGCCAGCAGGGGAGAGTACGGGATTTCACCCCTCCACTTT.

This clonotype was seen many times. The gene calls are TRBV12-3 or TRBV12-4 and TRBJ2-3; D possibly corresponds to TRBD2 (7 bases). Trimming took 2 bases from V and 2 from J, leaving 23 bases between them. The CDR3 has 19 amino acids. CDR3: CASSLIIRGEGSPTDTQYF. DNA of the CDR3: TGTGCCAGCAGTTTAATTATAAGGGGGGAGGGAAGTCCCACAGATACGCAGTATTTT.

This clonotype was seen a handful of times. This chain uses TRBV10-3 with TRBJ2-2; D gene unclear. This CDR3 spans 14 amino acids. V lost 10 bases and J lost 2, with 14 bases in between. Germline CDR1 is ENHRY and CDR2 is SYGVKD. The CDR3 loop is CATLSTDNTGELFF. The CDR3 DNA reads as TGTGCCACTCTGTCTACAGACAACACCGGGGAGCTGTTTTTT.